Listed below are T cell receptor beta chains from one sample, sequenced in a study of blood T cell repertoires in COVID-19. Measured with immunoSEQ multiplex PCR; TCRdb has only the in-frame clones, and not every one. The sample gives over 250,000 clones, 85% to 90% of which show up once; approximately 1.5% is in the top ten. The sample taken for sequencing was peripheral blood. The receptors derive from a woman between 35 and 50 years old who had recovered from COVID-19. Each CDR3 is given with its conserved first and last residue. Each record gives: clone size, V gene, D gene, J gene, CDR3 DNA, CDR3 protein. D genes are given only for firm matches. Not every row has a clone size; where given, it reads once, few, many or a size class.

-	TRBV5-1	-	TRBJ2-7	TGCGCCAGCAGCTTGGGGCCGGGCGAGCAGTACTTC	CASSLGPGEQYF
-	TRBV3-1/TRBV3-2	-	TRBJ2-5	TGTGCCAGCAGGCAAGGACAGCAAGAGACCCAGTACTTC	CASRQGQQETQYF
-	TRBV2	-	TRBJ1-1	TGTGCCAGCATCCCCCCAGGGGCGGGGAACACTGAAGCTTTCTTT	CASIPPGAGNTEAFF
once	TRBV5-5	-	TRBJ1-2	TGTGCCAGCAGCTCGGACAGTAACTATGGCTACACCTTC	CASSSDSNYGYTF
-	TRBV6-5	TRBD1	TRBJ1-5	TGTGCCAGCAGCCCGGGTCAGGGGGAGGACCAGCCCCAGCATTTT	CASSPGQGEDQPQHF
-	TRBV5-8	TRBD1	TRBJ2-5	TGTGCCAGCAGCGCGAGAGGACAGGGGGCGATATGGGAAAAGACCCAGTACTTC	CASSARGQGAIWEKTQYF
-	TRBV6-2/TRBV6-3	TRBD1	TRBJ2-7	TGTGCCAGCAGTTACACGCGCCGACAGGGAAATGGCTCGTACTTC	CASSYTRRQGNGSYF
-	TRBV19	-	TRBJ1-2	TGTGCCAGTAGTTTAACAGGTGTAGCTAACTATGGCTACACCTTC	CASSLTGVANYGYTF
-	TRBV2	TRBD2	TRBJ2-7	TGTGCCAGCCGGAGGGAGAGACTAGCGTACGAGCAGTACTTC	CASRRERLAYEQYF
-	TRBV6-5	-	TRBJ1-1	TGTGCCAGCAGCCACCATCGGGGAACTGAAGCTTTCTTT	CASSHHRGTEAFF
once	TRBV2	-	TRBJ2-2	TGTGCCAGCGCCCCTGCTGGAGCTGGGGAGCTGTTTTTT	CASAPAGAGELFF
-	TRBV9	TRBD2	TRBJ2-2	TGTGCCAGCAGCGTAGGGGGGGGCACCGGGGAGCTGTTTTTT	CASSVGGGTGELFF
-	TRBV7-9	-	TRBJ1-2	TGTGCCCTAGGAGGCTATGGCTACACCTTC	CALGGYGYTF
few	TRBV5-1	-	TRBJ2-7	TGCGCCAGCAGCTTTTCTGCAGGGACCTACGAGCAGTACTTC	CASSFSAGTYEQYF
-	TRBV9	TRBD1	TRBJ1-1	TGTGCCAGCACCCTGGGACAGCCGAACACTGAAGCTTTCTTT	CASTLGQPNTEAFF
-	TRBV6-1	-	TRBJ1-1	TGTGCCAGCAGTGACGCCCTCGGTATGGACACTGAAGCTTTCTTT	CASSDALGMDTEAFF
-	TRBV9	TRBD2	TRBJ2-2	TGTGCCAGCAGCCCTAGCGGGGGGTCCTACACCGGGGAGCTGTTTTTT	CASSPSGGSYTGELFF
-	TRBV3-1/TRBV3-2	TRBD1	TRBJ2-7	TGTGCCAGCAGCCACTTAGGACAGGGAACCTACGAGCAGTACTTC	CASSHLGQGTYEQYF
-	TRBV10-2	TRBD1	TRBJ1-1	TGCGCCAGCACCCCCGACAGGGGTGTATATTCTTTCTTT	CASTPDRGVYSFF
-	TRBV5-6	-	TRBJ1-6	TGTGCCAGCACACGGGGGTACTCGAAATCACCCCTCCACTTT	CASTRGYSKSPLHF
-	TRBV19	TRBD1	TRBJ1-6	TGTGCCAGCAGACAGGGGCGGGTCGTTTCACCCCTCCACTTT	CASRQGRVVSPLHF
-	TRBV27	TRBD1	TRBJ2-7	TGTGCCAGCAGTCTCCGGGACAGGGCTTCCTACGAGCAGTACTTC	CASSLRDRASYEQYF